What follows are 24 T cell receptor beta chains derived from one specimen sequenced in a study of Ad26.COV2.S vaccination and SARS-CoV-2 variants. Treatment noted: some 19 received Ad26.COV2.S at low or high dose, single or two shots; several received placebo; per-sample allocation not given. Samples came from day 63 after the first vaccine or placebo injection. Using immunoSEQ multiplex PCR, the repertoire was profiled, and TCRdb retains in-frame clones only, with some absent. The sample holds roughly 300,000 clones, about nine tenths seen once. The sample was peripheral blood, taken in a trial of Ad26.COV2.S vaccine versus placebo. These receptors came from a person aged 18-65 years who received the Ad26.COV2.S COVID-19 vaccine or a placebo.

The rearrangement links TRBV19 to TRBJ1-1, with D possibly TRBD1 on 5 matching bases. V lost 5 bases and J 2 bases, leaving 18 bases between the germline ends. Per the germline V gene, CDR1 is LNHDA and CDR2 is SQIVND (reference sequence). The CDR3 has 16 residues. The CDR3 DNA is TGTGCCAGTAGTCTCCGGGTGGGGCCCACTAACACTGAAGCTTTCTTT. This encodes CASSLRVGPTNTEAFF.

The chain links TRBV3-1 (or the pseudogene TRBV3-2) to TRBJ2-7; D is unresolved. The CDR3 loop spans 12 amino acids. Trimming pared 1 base from V and 2 bases from J, leaving 3 bases between. The germline V gene has CDR1 LGHDT and CDR2 YNNKEL (reference sequence). The CDR3, as DNA: TGTGCCAGCAGCCAAGTTGCCTACGAGCAGTACTTC. Protein: CASSQVAYEQYF.

This sequence joins TRBV4-1 and TRBJ2-7; no reliable D call. CDR3 size: 15 residues. The V and J ends lost 0 bases and 1 base respectively, with 10 bases between them. Germline assignment: CDR1 MGHRA and CDR2 YSYEKL. CDR3 sequence reads: CASSQDAGFSYEQYF. The DNA for the CDR3 is TGCGCCAGCAGCCAAGACGCCGGATTTTCCTACGAGCAGTACTTC.

This chain joins TRBV30 and TRBJ2-1, with TRBD1 identical over 7 bases. The germline V gene encodes CDR1 GTSNPN and CDR2 SVGIG (reference sequence). The CDR3 consists of 12 residues. Losses at the gene ends were 5 bases for V and 8 bases for J; bases not matched to a gene: 6. CDR3 sequence: CAWLHRGYEQFF. The CDR3 DNA reads TGTGCCTGGCTTCACAGGGGCTATGAGCAGTTCTTC. The full variable domain, completed using reference TRBV30 and TRBJ2-1, is SQTIHQWPATLVQPVGSPLSLECTVEGTSNPNLYWYRQAAGRGLQLLFYSVGIGQISSEVPQNLSASRPQDRQFILSSKKLLLSDSGFYLCAWLHRGYEQFFGPGTRLTVL.

The chain recombines TRBV28 with TRBJ2-2; D might be TRBD1 (6 bases). V lost 3 bases and J lost 3, with 20 bases in between. This CDR3 is built from 18 residues. Germline CDR1 reads MDHEN; CDR2 reads SYDVKM. The CDR3 DNA sequence: TGTGCCAGCAGTTTCCCTCGCAGGGGTCCGACGGACACCGGGGAGCTGTTTTTT. It translates to CASSFPRRGPTDTGELFF.

J is TRBJ1-1 and V is TRBV9; D is possibly TRBD1 (5 bases). Trimming shortened V by 1 base and J by 4 bases, and 14 bases separated the two germline ends. The length of the CDR3 is 15 residues. CDR1 is SGDLS, CDR2 YYNGEE, per germline. CDR3 sequence reads: CASSVRGEGVTEAFF. The CDR3 bases are TGTGCCAGCAGCGTAAGAGGGGAGGGAGTCACTGAAGCTTTCTTT. The whole variable domain, remainder taken from reference TRBV9 and TRBJ1-1, is DSGVTQTPKHLITATGQRVTLRCSPRSGDLSVYWYQQSLDQGLQFLIQYYNGEERAKGNILERFSAQQFPDLHSELNLSSLELGDSALYFCASSVRGEGVTEAFFGQGTRLTVV.

The rearrangement uses TRBV5-5 and TRBJ1-5, with TRBD1 matching over 8 bases. The V gene end was trimmed by 4 bases and the J gene end by 9 bases; junction bases not matched to a gene: 12. Germline CDR1 is SGHKS and CDR2 is YYEKEE (reference sequence). This CDR3 region has 15 residues. CDR3 sequence (DNA): TGTGCCAGCAGCCAGGACAGGGCGGACCGTATGCCCCAGCATTTT. This sequence encodes CASSQDRADRMPQHF.

This chain links TRBV9 with TRBJ2-5; 8 nucleotides line up with TRBD1. The CDR3 has 15 amino acids. The trim removed 1 base at V and 4 bases at J, leaving 6 bases unmatched. Germline V lookup: CDR1 SGDLS, CDR2 YYNGEE. The CDR3 loop reads CASSVRTGIRETQYF. The CDR3 nucleotides read TGTGCCAGCAGCGTAAGGACAGGGATACGAGAGACCCAGTACTTC.

This sequence joins TRBV11-3 and TRBJ2-7; the D gene is possibly TRBD1 (5 bases). The germline V and J ends were trimmed by 5 bases and 6 bases, with 11 bases remaining between them. Per germline, CDR1 SGHNT and CDR2 YENEEA. The CDR3 loop spans 12 amino acids. The CDR3 region is CASSVTQGEQYF. CDR3 bases: TGTGCCAGCAGCGTTACTCAGGGCGAGCAGTACTTC.

The chain is built from TRBV9 and TRBJ2-5; D gene unclear. Germline CDR1 SGDLS, CDR2 YYNGEE. V lost 4 bases and J 2 bases, leaving 18 bases between the germline ends. This CDR3 region has 16 residues. The CDR3 region is CASSPYVGVSQETQYF. The CDR3 region has the DNA TGTGCCAGCAGCCCTTACGTCGGAGTCTCTCAAGAGACCCAGTACTTC.

This chain connects TRBV25-1 to TRBJ2-7; D unresolved. Germline CDR1 is MGHDK and CDR2 is SYGVNS. V was trimmed by 5 bases and J by 0 bases, leaving 14 bases between them. The CDR3 extends over 15 amino acids. CDR3 sequence (DNA): TGTGCCAGCAGTCCCCACCTGGGTAGCTCCTACGAGCAGTACTTC. This sequence encodes CASSPHLGSSYEQYF.

V usage is TRBV27 and J usage is TRBJ2-7; D unresolved. Between the trimmed V and J ends, which lost 11 bases and 0 bases, there was a span of 14 bases. CDR1 and CDR2 from the germline V gene are MNHEY and SMNVEV (reference sequence). The CDR3 has 13 amino acids. In DNA form, the CDR3 reads TGTGCCTCTCAGCCCCAATACTCCTACGAGCAGTACTTC. Its translation is CASQPQYSYEQYF.

The chain has TRBV10-3 and TRBJ2-2, with a tentative D call TRBD2 (5 bases). The CDR3 consists of 16 residues. The ends were cut back, 7 bases at V and 1 base at J, with 16 bases in the middle. Looked up from germline, CDR1 is ENHRY and CDR2 is SYGVKD. DNA of the CDR3: TGTGCCATCATGGCGGGCCTCGGTCGGAACACCGGGGAGCTGTTTTTT. This codes for CAIMAGLGRNTGELFF.

J is TRBJ1-3 and V is TRBV9; D ambiguous. Trimming stripped 4 bases from V and 0 bases from J, with 11 bases between. Per the germline V gene, CDR1 is SGDLS and CDR2 is YYNGEE. The CDR3 totals 15 residues. The CDR3 nucleotides are TGTGCCAGCAGCCCCGGACGGTTCTCTGGAAACACCATATATTTT. Its protein product is CASSPGRFSGNTIYF.

This chain uses TRBV3-1 (or the pseudogene TRBV3-2) with TRBJ1-5; D remains unclear. Deletions cut 0 bases from V and 2 bases from J, with 17 bases between. CDR1 LGHDT and CDR2 YNNKEL come from the germline V gene (reference sequence). The CDR3 totals 18 residues. The CDR3 loop reads CASSQDLGLMGGNQPQHF. CDR3 DNA sequence: TGTGCCAGCAGCCAAGATCTGGGTCTGATGGGCGGCAATCAGCCCCAGCATTTT.

The CDR3 reads CASSLTGSNEQFF. CDR3 DNA: TGTGCCAGCAGCCTTACAGGGAGCAATGAGCAGTTCTTC. V gene TRBV7-3 combines with J gene TRBJ2-1; the D gene is possibly TRBD1 (6 bases). V was cut by 5 bases and J by 6 bases, with 11 bases left in between. The germline V gene has CDR1 SGHTA and CDR2 FQGTGA. This CDR3 spans 13 amino acids.

The CDR3 DNA follows: TGTGCCAGCAGCAAAGCAAAGGACAGGAATTCACCCCTCCACTTT. This sequence encodes CASSKAKDRNSPLHF. The chain recombines TRBV21-1 with TRBJ1-6; TRBD1 was called by the table and not checked on the DNA. TRBV21-1 is noted as a pseudogene. The CDR3 extends over 15 amino acids.

The rearrangement joins TRBV28 to TRBJ2-3; D is perhaps TRBD1 or TRBD2 (5 bases each). Germline V CDR1 and CDR2: MDHEN, SYDVKM. This CDR3 spans 14 amino acids. The V end was cut by 2 bases, the J end by 11 bases, with 17 bases between. Here the CDR3 reads CASSLKRGVLWQYF. CDR3 DNA: TGTGCCAGCAGTTTAAAAAGGGGAGTACTGTGGCAGTATTTT.

The chain uses TRBV19 and TRBJ1-2, with D hard to call. V lost 4 bases to trimming and J lost 3 bases, with 18 bases between them. Germline V gene lookup returns CDR1 LNHDA and CDR2 SQIVND (reference sequence). The CDR3 is made up of 16 amino acids. CDR3 in amino acids: CASSKLGRDGDYGYTF. As DNA, the CDR3 is TGTGCCAGTAGTAAACTAGGACGGGATGGCGACTATGGCTACACCTTC. The variable domain in full, with the rest retrieved from reference TRBV19 and TRBJ1-2, is DGGITQSPKYLFRKEGQNVTLSCEQNLNHDAMYWYRQDPGQGLRLIYYSQIVNDFQKGDIAEGYSVSREKKESFPLTVTSAQKNPTAFYLCASSKLGRDGDYGYTFGSGTRLTVV.

V is TRBV6-1 and J is TRBJ1-2, with TRBD1 identical over 7 bases. J was trimmed by 11 bases and V by 2 bases; bases with no gene match: 11. CDR1 is MNHNS and CDR2 is SASEGT in the germline V gene. CDR3 length: 14 residues. DNA for the CDR3: TGTGCCAGCAGTGAATCTGGACAGGTGAAAGGTTACACCTTC. It specifies CASSESGQVKGYTF.

The rearrangement uses TRBV18 and TRBJ1-1, with D uncertain. Looked up from germline, CDR1 is KGHSH and CDR2 is LQKENI. The CDR3 loop spans 16 amino acids. V dropped 3 bases and J dropped 1 base, with 15 bases sitting between them. CDR3 DNA: TGTGCCAGCTCACCCGACCAACCAACAAGGAACACTGAAGCTTTCTTT. This gives the protein CASSPDQPTRNTEAFF.

This clone was counted a single time. The chain employs TRBV12-3 or TRBV12-4 and TRBJ2-1; D is perhaps TRBD2 (5 bases). Trimming removed 4 bases from V and 10 bases from J, with 5 bases in between. CDR3 length: 10 amino acids. The DNA of the CDR3 is TGTGCCAGCAGTTGGAGGGAGCAGTTCTTC. Encoded protein: CASSWREQFF.

The chain has TRBV6-5 and TRBJ2-1; 7 bases line up with TRBD2. V lost 0 bases to trimming and J lost 7 bases; unmatched junction nucleotides: 9. The CDR3 has 16 residues. The germline V gene encodes CDR1 MNHEY and CDR2 SVGAGI. The CDR3 spells CASSYSLRELTNEQFF. The CDR3 DNA reads TGTGCCAGCAGTTACTCCCTGCGGGAGTTGACGAATGAGCAGTTCTTC.

The chain joins TRBV19 to TRBJ2-2; possibly TRBD2 for D (7 bases). The CDR3 has 16 amino acids. CDR1 and CDR2 from the germline V gene are LNHDA and SQIVND (reference sequence). The V gene lost 6 bases and the J gene lost 0 bases, with 14 bases spanning the gap. CDR3 loop: CASRRRGGTNTGELFF. The CDR3 DNA sequence: TGTGCCAGTAGACGAAGGGGGGGTACGAACACCGGGGAGCTGTTTTTT.